Listed here are 9 T cell receptor beta chains from one sample, sequenced in a study of T cells after yellow fever vaccination. TCRdb recomputed calls from the 5' RACE reads with MiXCR, one row per CDR3 protein. The sample holds about 350,000 distinct CDR3 sequences, roughly 8.4% seen once. Sequencing was performed on PBMCs, taken roughly 46 days after the first yellow fever vaccination. The receptors were gathered from a man between 18 and 29 years old who received the YFV17D yellow fever vaccine.

This clonotype was seen only a few times. The genes are TRBV28 and TRBJ2-3; no firm D call. CDR3 length: 14 residues. Per germline, CDR1 MDHEN and CDR2 SYDVKM. V was shortened by 2 bases and J by 3 bases, with 9 bases between the two germline ends. The CDR3 sequence: CASSLESETDTQYF. For the CDR3, the DNA is TGTGCCAGCAGTTTAGAGAGCGAGACAGATACGCAGTATTTT.

V usage is TRBV5-1 and J usage is TRBJ2-3, with D tentatively TRBD1 (7 bases). The V end was cut by 2 bases, the J end by 2 bases, with 15 bases between. The CDR3 is 16 residues long. The germline gives CDR1 SGHRS, CDR2 YFSETQ. This CDR3 is CASSFGGTGDTDTQYF. CDR3 coding DNA: TGCGCCAGCAGCTTCGGGGGAACAGGGGACACAGATACGCAGTATTTT.

This clonotype was picked up a small number of times. The genes are TRBV11-1 and TRBJ2-5; D may be TRBD1 (5 bases). Trimming removed 8 bases from V and 3 bases from J, with 22 bases in between. The CDR3 sequence is 16 residues long. Germline values: CDR1 SGHAT, CDR2 FQDESV (reference sequence). This CDR3 is CASALEDWAGKETQYF. CDR3 in DNA: TGTGCCAGCGCTCTGGAAGATTGGGCAGGGAAAGAGACCCAGTACTTC.

This clonotype has a count of ten or more. The chain couples TRBV5-4 to TRBJ2-1, with D possibly being TRBD1 (5 bases). V lost 1 base and J 15 bases, leaving 14 bases between the germline ends. The germline V gene encodes CDR1 SGHNT and CDR2 YYREEE (reference sequence). The CDR3 is 12 amino acids. CDR3 residues: CASSLLGQVGFF. CDR3 in DNA: TGTGCCAGCAGCTTGCTCGGACAAGTGGGGTTCTTC.

The genes are TRBV20-1 and TRBJ1-3; possibly TRBD1 for D (5 bases). This CDR3 has 15 amino acids. From germline, CDR1 is DFQATT and CDR2 SNEGSKA (reference sequence). The V gene lost 3 bases and the J gene lost 0 bases, with 12 bases spanning the gap. This chain's CDR3 is CSASRAVNSGNTIYF. Here the CDR3 DNA reads TGCAGTGCTAGCAGGGCCGTCAACTCTGGAAACACCATATATTTT.

This clonotype was recorded many times. The rearrangement uses TRBV3-1 and TRBJ2-1; TRBD1 matches at 9 bases. With 4 bases clipped from V and 7 bases from J, the junction kept 5 bases outside the gene matches. The CDR3 covers 14 residues. The germline V gene encodes CDR1 LGHDT and CDR2 YNNKEL (reference sequence). The CDR3: CASSLTGTGNEQFF. The CDR3 DNA is TGTGCCAGCAGCCTCACCGGGACAGGGAATGAGCAGTTCTTC.

V and J are TRBV15 and TRBJ2-1; D ambiguous. Germline V lookup: CDR1 LNHNV, CDR2 YYDKDF (reference sequence). Trimming cost V 3 bases and J 6 bases, with 15 bases left between them. The CDR3 contains 15 residues. Written as DNA, the CDR3 is TGTGCCACCAGCAGCGGAAGATTACCAGGCAATGAGCAGTTCTTC. Translation: CATSSGRLPGNEQFF.

The chain has TRBV7-2 and TRBJ2-5; 11 bases are a match to TRBD2. CDR3 length: 17 amino acids. The V gene's germline CDR1 is SGHTA and CDR2 FQGNSA. V lost 2 bases to trimming and J lost 1 base; unmatched junction nucleotides: 6. The CDR3 is CASSLSHSGGAQETQYF. CDR3 in DNA: TGTGCCAGCAGCTTATCCCATAGCGGGGGGGCCCAAGAGACCCAGTACTTC.

This clonotype was recorded a few times. J is TRBJ2-3 and V is TRBV20-1; 12 nucleotides agree with TRBD1. Trimming at V came to 0 bases and at J to 4 bases, leaving 11 bases not matched to a gene. Germline V CDR1 and CDR2: DFQATT, SNEGSKA (reference sequence). The CDR3 is made up of 18 amino acids. The CDR3 loop is CSARDLRDRGRRSDTQYF. CDR3 DNA: TGCAGTGCTAGAGACCTAAGGGACAGGGGGCGCAGGTCAGATACGCAGTATTTT.